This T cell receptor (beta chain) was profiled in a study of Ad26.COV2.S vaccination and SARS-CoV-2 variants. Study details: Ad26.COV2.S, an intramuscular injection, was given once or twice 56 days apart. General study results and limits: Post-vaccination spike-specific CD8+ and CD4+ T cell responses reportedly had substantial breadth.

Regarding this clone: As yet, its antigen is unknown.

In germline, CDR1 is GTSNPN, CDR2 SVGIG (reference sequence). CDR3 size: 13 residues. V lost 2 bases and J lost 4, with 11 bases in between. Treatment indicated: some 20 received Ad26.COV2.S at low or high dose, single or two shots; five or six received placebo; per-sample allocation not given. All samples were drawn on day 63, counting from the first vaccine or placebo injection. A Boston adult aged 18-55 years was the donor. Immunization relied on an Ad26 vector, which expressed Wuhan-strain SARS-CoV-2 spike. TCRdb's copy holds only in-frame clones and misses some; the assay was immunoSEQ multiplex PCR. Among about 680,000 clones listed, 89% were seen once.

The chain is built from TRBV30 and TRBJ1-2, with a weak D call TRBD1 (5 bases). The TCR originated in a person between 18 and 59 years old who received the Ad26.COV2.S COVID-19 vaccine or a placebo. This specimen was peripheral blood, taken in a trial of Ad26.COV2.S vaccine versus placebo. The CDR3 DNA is TGTGCCTGGAGTCCCTACGGGGCCTATGGCTACACCTTC. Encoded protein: CAWSPYGAYGYTF.